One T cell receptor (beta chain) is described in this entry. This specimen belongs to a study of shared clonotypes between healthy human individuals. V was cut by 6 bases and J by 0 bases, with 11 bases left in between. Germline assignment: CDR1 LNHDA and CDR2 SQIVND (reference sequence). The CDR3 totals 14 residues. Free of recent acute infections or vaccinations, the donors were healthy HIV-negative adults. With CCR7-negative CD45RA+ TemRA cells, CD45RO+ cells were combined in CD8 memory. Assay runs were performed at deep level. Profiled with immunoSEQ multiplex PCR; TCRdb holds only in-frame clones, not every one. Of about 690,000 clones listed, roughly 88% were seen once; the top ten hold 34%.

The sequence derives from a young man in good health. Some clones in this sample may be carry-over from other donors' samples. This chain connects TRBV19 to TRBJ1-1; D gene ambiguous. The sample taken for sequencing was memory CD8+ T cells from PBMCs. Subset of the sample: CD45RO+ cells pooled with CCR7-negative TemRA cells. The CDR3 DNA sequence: TGTGCCAGTAGGGTTGATTTCGTGAACACTGAAGCTTTCTTT. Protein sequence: CASRVDFVNTEAFF.